This T cell receptor (beta chain) was identified in a study of Graves' ophthalmopathy and Graves' hyperthyroidism. Amplification from RNA transcripts yielded the TCR beta CDR3 regions. The library came from an HTBI-primed first-round RT-PCR and a second-round multiplex PCR. MiXCR was run by TCRdb on the multiplex PCR reads, yielding one entry per CDR3 protein. The sample yields 200,000 to 250,000 distinct CDR3 sequences, roughly 21% seen once. Regarding this clonotype: Its antigen remains unknown.

Moderate-to-severe activity, CAS at least 3, NOSPECS at least 4 and duration under 3 months characterized donors with ophthalmopathy. The CDR3 has 14 amino acids. From germline, CDR1 is LGHDT and CDR2 YNNKEL (reference sequence). V was trimmed by 1 base and J by 7 bases, leaving 14 bases between them. Study-level points and caveats: Blood contained most expanded thyroid clonotypes exceeding 0.001 frequency.

Specimen: peripheral blood. The TCR comes from a woman aged 50 to 60 with Graves' ophthalmopathy. The chain links TRBV3-1 to TRBJ2-7, with no clear D. The CDR3 spells CASSQGLATREQYF. CDR3 nucleotide sequence: TGTGCCAGCAGCCAAGGATTAGCAACTCGAGAGCAGTACTTC.